Listed below are T cell receptor beta chains from one sample, sequenced in a study of T cell repertoires in cytomegalovirus infection. Their target antigens are unknown. TCRdb itself ran the reads through MiXCR, one entry per CDR3 protein. The profile shows around 570,000 distinct CDR3 sequences, roughly 42% of them singletons. The sequences come from cultured PBMCs, collected from culture after CMV antigen stimulation. The receptors here all came from a human donor in good health (CMV status not recorded). Some clones in this sample may be carry-over from other donors' samples. Both conserved end residues are part of each CDR3. The D gene is left open where the match is weak. Some rows mark clone size as missing; the rest say once, few, many or name a class of expanded clone.

>TRBJ2-1|.|.|TRBV5-1
TGCGCCAGCAGCACGGACCAGTACAATGAGCAGTTCTTC
CASSTDQYNEQFF
>TRBJ2-1|.|.|TRBV10-3
TGTGCCATCCAACAGGACGAAAATGAGCAGTTCTTC
CAIQQDENEQFF
>TRBJ2-7|TRBD2|many|TRBV7-6
TGTGCCAGCAGCTTAGCTCCACTAGCGGGGGGTTCCTACGAGCAGTACTTC
CASSLAPLAGGSYEQYF
>TRBJ1-4|.|.|TRBV12-3/TRBV12-4
TGTGCCAGCACCCGAACAGGATCCTATGAAAAACTGTTTTTT
CASTRTGSYEKLFF
>TRBJ2-7|.|.|TRBV7-4
TGTGCCAGCAGCGCACTCACCTACGAGCAGTACTTC
CASSALTYEQYF
>TRBJ1-1|.|few|TRBV6-1
TGTGCCAGCACCCTTCGGAGTTTTAACACTGAAGCTTTCTTT
CASTLRSFNTEAFF
>TRBJ1-2|.|.|TRBV12-3/TRBV12-4
TGTGCCAGCCGGGAGGGGTTAGACTATGGCTACACCTTC
CASREGLDYGYTF
>TRBJ1-1|.|few|TRBV6-5
TGTGCCAGCAGTTACTCGACCTCGCTTTTGGCAGGAAAAGCTTTCTTT
CASSYSTSLLAGKAFF
>TRBJ1-2|.|.|TRBV7-2
TGTGCCAGCAGAGGGGGGAGGGGCTATGGCTACACCTTC
CASRGGRGYGYTF
>TRBJ2-7|TRBD1|.|TRBV20-1
TGCAGTGCGCGTACCGGGACAGGCCCCTGGCAGTACTTC
CSARTGTGPWQYF
>TRBJ1-2|.|many|TRBV7-2
TGTGCCAGCAGCATTCGGGCTAACTATGGCTACACCTTC
CASSIRANYGYTF
>TRBJ2-2|.|.|TRBV12-3/TRBV12-4
TGTGCCAGCACCCTGGGGAACGGGGAGCTGTTTTTT
CASTLGNGELFF
>TRBJ2-7|TRBD2|.|TRBV7-2
TGTGCCAGCAGCTTGGCGGGGGGGGAATTGGAGCAGTACTTC
CASSLAGGELEQYF
>TRBJ2-7|.|.|TRBV11-2
TGTGCCAGCAGCCGCAAGTCAGGGGACTCCATCTACGAGCAGTACTTC
CASSRKSGDSIYEQYF
>TRBJ2-1|.|.|TRBV7-2
TGTGCCAGCCGTACCTCTTACTTGGGGGGCCTCAATGAGCAGTTCTTC
CASRTSYLGGLNEQFF
>TRBJ1-2|.|.|TRBV19
TGTGCCAGTAGTATTCGCGCAGCTAACTATGGCTACACCTTC
CASSIRAANYGYTF
>TRBJ2-1|.|.|TRBV6-1
TGTGCCAGCAGTGTCCCGACAGTTTCTTACAATGAGCAGTTCTTC
CASSVPTVSYNEQFF
>TRBJ2-2|TRBD2|.|TRBV6-5
TGTGCCAGCACCCGGGCTAGCGGGATTGCGGGGGAGCTGTTTTTT
CASTRASGIAGELFF
>TRBJ1-1|.|few|TRBV5-4
TGTGCCAGCAGACGTGAGCAGGGGAACACTGAAGCTTTCTTT
CASRREQGNTEAFF
>TRBJ2-5|.|.|TRBV6-6
TGTGCCAGCAGTTCTGAAGGGCCGCGGGGGTACTTC
CASSSEGPRGYF
>TRBJ2-3|.|.|TRBV4-1
TGCGCCAGCAGCCAAGTGGGGGCGTATACGCAGTATTTT
CASSQVGAYTQYF
>TRBJ1-2|TRBD1|.|TRBV11-2
TGTGCCAGCAGCGTGGGACAGTATGGCTACACCTTC
CASSVGQYGYTF
>TRBJ2-2|.|.|TRBV7-2
TGTGCCAGCAGCGCATTCCTAGTCGTCACCGGGGAGCTGTTTTTT
CASSAFLVVTGELFF
>TRBJ2-5|TRBD2|.|TRBV11-2
TGTGCCAGCAGCTTTAGCGGGAGGGTAATGCTTGAGACCCAGTACTTC
CASSFSGRVMLETQYF
>TRBJ2-7|.|.|TRBV29-1
TGCAGCGTTGTCCAGGGACCCTACGAGCAGTACTTC
CSVVQGPYEQYF
>TRBJ2-5|TRBD2|.|TRBV2
TGTGCCAGCGGGACTAGCGGGGGAGCCGGTAGCGAGACCCAGTACTTC
CASGTSGGAGSETQYF
>TRBJ2-3|.|.|TRBV11-3
TGTGCCAGCAGCTTAGCGGGGAATCTAGATACGCAGTATTTT
CASSLAGNLDTQYF
>TRBJ2-3|.|.|TRBV28
TGTGCCAGCAGTCCGGGAGGGGCCGGGACAGGGTTCCCAGATACGCAGTATTTT
CASSPGGAGTGFPDTQYF
>TRBJ2-7|.|.|TRBV6-2/TRBV6-3
TGTGCCAGCAGTTATTCCCCGGGGCTCGCCTACGAGCAGTACTTC
CASSYSPGLAYEQYF
>TRBJ1-4|TRBD1|few|TRBV10-2
TGCGCCAGCAGTGAGTGGGGACAGGCCATGGGTGAAAAACTGTTTTTT
CASSEWGQAMGEKLFF
>TRBJ1-2|.|few|TRBV6-1
TGTGCCAGCAGTGCGCGCTTCGGTTTAGAGGACTATGGCTACACCTTC
CASSARFGLEDYGYTF
>TRBJ1-1|.|few|TRBV6-5
TGTGCCAGCAGTTACTCCGGAGCCGGTCTGAACACTGAAGCTTTCTTT
CASSYSGAGLNTEAFF
>TRBJ1-2|.|.|TRBV6-1
TGTGCCAGCAGTGAATTGGGGCCTGATGGTGGCTACACCTTC
CASSELGPDGGYTF
>TRBJ1-5|.|.|TRBV15
TGTGCCACCCACGAAGGACGCAGGAGCAATCAGCCCCAGCATTTT
CATHEGRRSNQPQHF
>TRBJ2-1|.|.|TRBV19
TGTGCCAGTAGAATGCGAGGGAACTCCTACAATGAGCAGTTCTTC
CASRMRGNSYNEQFF
>TRBJ1-1|.|once|TRBV5-1
TGCGCCAGCAGCTTCAACAGGGCAGGCGACACTGAAGCTTTCTTT
CASSFNRAGDTEAFF
>TRBJ1-2|.|.|TRBV19
TGTGCCAGTCGCGCGGGACCGAGCTATGGCTACACCTTC
CASRAGPSYGYTF
>TRBJ2-5|.|.|TRBV7-2
TGTGCCAGCACCCCCGGGGTCTCGGAGACCCAGTACTTC
CASTPGVSETQYF
>TRBJ1-2|.|few|TRBV10-3
TGTGCCATCAGTGAGCCCGGGCGGGGGCTAGGCTACACCTTC
CAISEPGRGLGYTF
>TRBJ2-3|.|once|TRBV20-1
TGCAGTGCACAGGGACTTGGCACAGATACGCAGTATTTT
CSAQGLGTDTQYF
>TRBJ2-5|.|few|TRBV12-3/TRBV12-4
TGTGCCAGCAGTTTGGGAAAGGCAGGGCCCCAGTACTTC
CASSLGKAGPQYF
>TRBJ1-4|.|.|TRBV6-1
TGTGCCAGCAGTGATGGGAGGGGCTCCCGACGTCTATGGGAAAAACTGTTTTTT
CASSDGRGSRRLWEKLFF
>TRBJ1-3|.|few|TRBV6-2/TRBV6-3
TGTGCCAGCAAGGGTGCGGCCACTTCTGGAAACACCATATATTTT
CASKGAATSGNTIYF
>TRBJ2-5|TRBD2|.|TRBV28
TGTGCCAGCTTGGGACTAGCGGGGCTGGAGACCCAGTACTTC
CASLGLAGLETQYF
>TRBJ2-2|.|few|TRBV11-2
TGTGCCAGCAGCCCAGCGGGACAGGCTCCGACCGGGGAGCTGTTTTTT
CASSPAGQAPTGELFF
>TRBJ1-4|.|once|TRBV9
TGTGCCAGCAGCGTAGATTCCCAGCTAAATGAAAAACTGTTTTTT
CASSVDSQLNEKLFF
>TRBJ1-5|.|.|TRBV5-5
TGTGCCAGCAGCCCCCGAGGACATCCTAATCAGCCCCAGCATTTT
CASSPRGHPNQPQHF